These 6 T cell receptor beta chains share one sample of origin, sequenced in a study of T cells after yellow fever vaccination. Using its own MiXCR run on the 5' RACE reads, TCRdb lists one record per CDR3 protein. The table shows just under 600,000 distinct CDR3 sequences, with less than 15% occurring only once. This specimen was PBMCs, taken on the day of the yellow fever booster vaccination. Source of these receptors: a man aged 25-45 years who received the YFV17D yellow fever vaccine.

This clonotype came up many times. The chain couples TRBV10-3 to TRBJ2-7, with 7 bases that match TRBD1. CDR1 is ENHRY, CDR2 SYGVKD, per germline. With V trimmed by 6 bases and J by 6 bases, 8 bases remained unmatched. The CDR3 is made up of 13 amino acids. CDR3 nucleotides: TGTGCCATCAGAGAGACAGGGCCGGGCGAGCAGTACTTC. Residues: CAIRETGPGEQYF.

CDR3 sequence: CASSQGARLAGSYEQYF. CDR3 bases: TGCGCCAGCAGCCAAGGGGCGAGACTAGCGGGTTCCTACGAGCAGTACTTC. The genes are TRBV4-3 and TRBJ2-7, with 10 bases fitting TRBD2. This CDR3 is 17 amino acids long. V was pared by 1 base and J by 1 base, with 7 bases of the junction left unmatched. Germline lookup yields CDR1 LGHNA and CDR2 YSLEER.

This clonotype was counted between two and nine times. The V and J genes are TRBV5-4 and TRBJ2-2, with 15 positions matching TRBD2. Germline V lookup: CDR1 SGHNT, CDR2 YYREEE (reference sequence). The CDR3 has 17 residues. After removal of 3 bases from V and 3 bases from J, the junction contained 3 bases not matched to a gene. As DNA, the CDR3 is TGTGCCAGCAGCTGGACTAGCGGGAGGGTTTACACCGGGGAGCTGTTTTTT. This sequence encodes CASSWTSGRVYTGELFF.

The chain recombines TRBV6-2 or TRBV6-3 with TRBJ2-2; 9 bases map to TRBD1. Germline-derived CDR1 and CDR2 are MNHEY and SVGEGT. J gave up 7 bases and V 2 bases, and 8 bases lay outside the gene matches. The CDR3 contains 16 residues. The CDR3 spells CASSYPLPGQGGELFF. CDR3 DNA sequence: TGTGCCAGCAGTTACCCGCTACCGGGACAGGGCGGGGAGCTGTTTTTT.

This clonotype was seen more than once but under ten times. CDR3 loop: CSAQSGSGQTQYF. The CDR3, as DNA: TGCAGTGCCCAAAGCGGGAGCGGGCAGACCCAGTACTTC. The chain links TRBV20-1 to TRBJ2-5; 8 bases are shared with TRBD2. J gave up 6 bases and V 6 bases, and 9 bases lay outside the gene matches. The CDR3 sequence is 13 residues long. Germline values: CDR1 DFQATT, CDR2 SNEGSKA (reference sequence).

The chain uses TRBV7-2 and TRBJ2-4; 9 bases fit TRBD2. V lost 5 bases to trimming and J lost 0 bases; unmatched junction nucleotides: 8. The CDR3 length is 17 residues. Germline loops: CDR1 SGHTA, CDR2 FQGNSA. The CDR3 protein is CASSPASGTLAKNIQYF. The DNA of the CDR3 is TGTGCCAGCAGCCCCGCTAGCGGGACGTTAGCCAAAAACATTCAGTACTTC.